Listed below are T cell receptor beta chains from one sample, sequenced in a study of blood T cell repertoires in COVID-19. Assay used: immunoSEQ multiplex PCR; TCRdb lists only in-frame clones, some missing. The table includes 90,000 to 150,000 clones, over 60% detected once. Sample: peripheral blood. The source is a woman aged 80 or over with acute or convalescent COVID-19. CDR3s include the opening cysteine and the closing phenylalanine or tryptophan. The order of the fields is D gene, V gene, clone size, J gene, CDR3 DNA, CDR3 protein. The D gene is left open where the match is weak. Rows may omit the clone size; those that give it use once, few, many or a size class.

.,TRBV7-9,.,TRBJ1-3,TGTGCCAGCAACCAAGATTTCGGGGGGGCTCACGGAAACACCATATATTTT,CASNQDFGGAHGNTIYF
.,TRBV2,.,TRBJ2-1,TGTGCCAGCAGTGCGGTCTCTCCAATCAATGAGCAGTTCTTC,CASSAVSPINEQFF
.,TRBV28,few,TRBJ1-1,TGTGCCAGCACTCCGGGACACAGAAACACTGAAGCTTTCTTT,CASTPGHRNTEAFF
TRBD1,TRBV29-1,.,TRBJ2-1,TGCAGCGTTGACCGGGACAGTTACAATGAGCAGTTCTTC,CSVDRDSYNEQFF
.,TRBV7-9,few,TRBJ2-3,TGTGCCAGCAGCTCCGGGCCGGGAAACACAGATACGCAGTATTTT,CASSSGPGNTDTQYF
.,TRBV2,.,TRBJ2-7,TGTGCCAGCAGTGCCTTACTCTCCTACGAGCAGTACTTC,CASSALLSYEQYF
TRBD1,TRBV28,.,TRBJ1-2,TGTGCCAGCAGCCCCGACAGGGGGGGTGGCTACACCTTC,CASSPDRGGGYTF
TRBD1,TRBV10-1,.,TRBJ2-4,TGCGCCAGCAGGCACCGGGACAGGTTAGCCAAAAACATTCAGTACTTC,CASRHRDRLAKNIQYF
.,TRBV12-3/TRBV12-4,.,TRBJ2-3,TGTGCCAGCAGTTCAACAGGTGCAGATACGCAGTATTTT,CASSSTGADTQYF
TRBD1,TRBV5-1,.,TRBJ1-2,TGCGCCAGCAGCGGACTCCGGACAGGGAGGGAAACTAACTATGGCTACACCTTC,CASSGLRTGRETNYGYTF
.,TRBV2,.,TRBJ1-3,TGTGCCAGCAGTGAATTGGGAGGGCGCATCTCTGGAAACACCATATATTTT,CASSELGGRISGNTIYF
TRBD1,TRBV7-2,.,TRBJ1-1,TGTGCCAGCAGCTTAGCGGCAGGGGGCACTGAAGCTTTCTTT,CASSLAAGGTEAFF
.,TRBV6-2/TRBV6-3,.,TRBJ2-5,TGTGCCAGCAGTCGGGGGAACCAAGAGACCCAGTACTTC,CASSRGNQETQYF
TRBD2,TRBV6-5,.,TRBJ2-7,TGTGCCAGCAGTTACTCGGCGGGAGATCGGGAGCAGTACTTC,CASSYSAGDREQYF
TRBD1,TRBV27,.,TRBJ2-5,TGTGCCAGCAGTTTATCTCTGGGACAGGGTGAAGAGACCCAGTACTTC,CASSLSLGQGEETQYF
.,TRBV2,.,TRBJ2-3,TGTGCCAGCAGTGAAGGTCAGTTCGCAGATACGCAGTATTTT,CASSEGQFADTQYF
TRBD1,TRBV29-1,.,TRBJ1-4,TGCAGCGTTGAAGATCTCCGGCAGGGGGTTGAAAAACTGTTTTTT,CSVEDLRQGVEKLFF
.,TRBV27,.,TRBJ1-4,TGTGCCAGCAGGCGACAGTCTTCAACTAATGAAAAACTGTTTTTT,CASRRQSSTNEKLFF
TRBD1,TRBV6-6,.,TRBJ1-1,TGTGCCAGCAGTGCGGACAGGTACACTGAAGCTTTCTTT,CASSADRYTEAFF
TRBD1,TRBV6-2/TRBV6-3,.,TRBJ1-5,TGTGCCAGCAGTCGAGGACAGGGGTTTCAGCCCCAGCATTTT,CASSRGQGFQPQHF
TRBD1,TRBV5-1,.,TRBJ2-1,TGCGCCAGCAGCTTGGACGGCCGTTGGACAGGGTACAATGAGCAGTTCTTC,CASSLDGRWTGYNEQFF
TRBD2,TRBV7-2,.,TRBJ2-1,TGTGCCAGCAGCCTGCGACTAGCGGGGGTCAGGGATGAGCAGTTCTTC,CASSLRLAGVRDEQFF
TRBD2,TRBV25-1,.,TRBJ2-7,TGTGCCAGCAGCCAGACTAGCGGGAGTTTCGACTACGAGCAGTACTTC,CASSQTSGSFDYEQYF
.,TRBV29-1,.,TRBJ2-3,TGCAGCGTTGAAGGTCCCCCGGATACGCAGTATTTT,CSVEGPPDTQYF
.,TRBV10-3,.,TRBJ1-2,TGTGCCATCAGTGGAACCCTTGCTCGGGTCAGCTCAAATGGCTACACCTTC,CAISGTLARVSSNGYTF
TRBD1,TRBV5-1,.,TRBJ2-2,TGCGCCAGCAGCGTGACAGGGACGGGAACCGGGGAGCTGTTTTTT,CASSVTGTGTGELFF
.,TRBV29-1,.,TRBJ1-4,TGCAGCGTTCTGTCCCCCGGTGAAAAACTGTTTTTT,CSVLSPGEKLFF
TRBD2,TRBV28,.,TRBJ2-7,TGTGCCAGCAGTGCTCTACTAGCGGGAGGCTACGAGCAGTACTTC,CASSALLAGGYEQYF
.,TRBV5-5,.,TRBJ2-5,TGTGCCAGCAGCTTGGGTACGGGGAAAGAGACCCAGTACTTC,CASSLGTGKETQYF
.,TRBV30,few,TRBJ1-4,TGTGCCGGCCTTCCAGGGGATAATGAAAAACTGTTTTTT,CAGLPGDNEKLFF
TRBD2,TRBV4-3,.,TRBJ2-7,TGCGCCAGCAGCCAAGATCTCGGCGGGAGCTCCTACGAGCAGTACTTC,CASSQDLGGSSYEQYF
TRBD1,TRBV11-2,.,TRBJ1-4,TGTGCCAGCAGCTTACAAGGGGCCAGACAGGGTTGGGAAAAACTGTTTTTT,CASSLQGARQGWEKLFF
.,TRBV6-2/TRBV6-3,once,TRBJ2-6,TGTGCCAGCAGTTCACAGAGAAACTCTGGGGCCAACGTCCTGACTTTC,CASSSQRNSGANVLTF
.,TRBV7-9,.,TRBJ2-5,TGTGCCAGCAGCTTATACGGGGGAGAGACCCAGTACTTC,CASSLYGGETQYF
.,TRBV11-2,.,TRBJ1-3,TGTGCCAGCAGCTTCTTGACAGGCTCTGGAAACACCATATATTTT,CASSFLTGSGNTIYF
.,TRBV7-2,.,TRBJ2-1,TGTGCCAGCAGCCTCGGCAGCGGATCCTACAATGAGCAGTTCTTC,CASSLGSGSYNEQFF
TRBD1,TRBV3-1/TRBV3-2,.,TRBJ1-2,TGTGCCAGCAGCCAGACAGGGACCTATGGCTACACCTTC,CASSQTGTYGYTF
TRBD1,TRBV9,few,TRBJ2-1,TGTGCCAGCAGCCTACAGGGGGCGCATGACAATGAGCAGTTCTTC,CASSLQGAHDNEQFF
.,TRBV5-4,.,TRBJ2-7,TGTGCCAGCAGCTTTCAGGGCTCCTACGAGCAGTACTTC,CASSFQGSYEQYF
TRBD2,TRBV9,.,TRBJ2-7,TGTGCCAGCAGCCCCGGACTAGCGGCCCTCTCCTACGAGCAGTACTTC,CASSPGLAALSYEQYF
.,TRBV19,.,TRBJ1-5,TGTGCCAGTAGTCCTAACCCCACAGGACGCAATCAGCCCCAGCATTTT,CASSPNPTGRNQPQHF
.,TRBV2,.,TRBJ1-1,TGTGCCAGTTCGAGGGCCCTTCCCACTGAAGCTTTCTTT,CASSRALPTEAFF
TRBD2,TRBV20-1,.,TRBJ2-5,TGCAGTGCTAGTGCGTTGACTAGCGGGGGGGCCCAAGAGACCCAGTACTTC,CSASALTSGGAQETQYF
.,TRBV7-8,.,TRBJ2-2,TGTGCCAGCAGCTTAGTAGGGACTTACAACACCGGGGAGCTGTTTTTT,CASSLVGTYNTGELFF
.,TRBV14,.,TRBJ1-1,TGTGCCAGCAGCCAAGTGGAGGCAATAGAAAGGGAAGCTTTCTTT,CASSQVEAIEREAFF
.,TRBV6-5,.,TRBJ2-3,TGTGCCAGCAGTTACTCGACCAGGGGTTTGGATACGCAGTATTTT,CASSYSTRGLDTQYF
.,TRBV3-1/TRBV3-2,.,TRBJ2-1,TGTGCCAGCAGCCAAGGGCTTACCTACAATGAGCAGTTCTTC,CASSQGLTYNEQFF
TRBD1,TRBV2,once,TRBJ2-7,TGTGCCAGCACTAAGGACAGGGGACGCTCCTACGAGCAGTACTTC,CASTKDRGRSYEQYF
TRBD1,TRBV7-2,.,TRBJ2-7,TGTGCCAGCAGCTTCCCCACAGGGGACGGGGCCTACGAGCAGTACTTC,CASSFPTGDGAYEQYF
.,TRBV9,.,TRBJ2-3,TGTGCCAGCAGCGTAGGCTCTGGGGCCGGCACAGATACGCAGTATTTT,CASSVGSGAGTDTQYF
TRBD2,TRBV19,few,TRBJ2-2,TGTGCCAGTCAAACGGGGGAGGGCGCCGGGGAGCTGTTTTTT,CASQTGEGAGELFF
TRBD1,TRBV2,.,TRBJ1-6,TGTGCCAGCAGTGAGAGGACAGGGGATTCACCCCTCCACTTT,CASSERTGDSPLHF
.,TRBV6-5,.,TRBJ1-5,TGTGCCAGCAGTCACAGGGTTTACCAGCCCCAGCATTTT,CASSHRVYQPQHF
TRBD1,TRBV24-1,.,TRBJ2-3,TGTGCCACCAGTGATGCCACGGGACAGGGATTAGATACGCAGTATTTT,CATSDATGQGLDTQYF
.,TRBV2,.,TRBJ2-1,TGTGCCAGCAGTGCCACTAGGAATCCCTACAATGAGCAGTTCTTC,CASSATRNPYNEQFF